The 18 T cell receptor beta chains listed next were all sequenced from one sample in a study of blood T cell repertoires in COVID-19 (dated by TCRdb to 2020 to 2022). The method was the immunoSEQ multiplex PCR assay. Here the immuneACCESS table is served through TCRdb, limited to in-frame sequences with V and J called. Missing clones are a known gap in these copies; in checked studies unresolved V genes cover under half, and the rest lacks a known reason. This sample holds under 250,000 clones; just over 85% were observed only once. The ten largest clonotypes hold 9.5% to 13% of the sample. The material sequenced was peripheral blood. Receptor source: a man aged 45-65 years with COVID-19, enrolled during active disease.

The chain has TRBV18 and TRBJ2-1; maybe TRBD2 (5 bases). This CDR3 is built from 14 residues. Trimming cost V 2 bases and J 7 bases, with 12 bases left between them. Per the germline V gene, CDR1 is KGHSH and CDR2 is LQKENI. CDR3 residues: CASSPSMGGNEQFF. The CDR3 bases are TGTGCCAGCTCACCAAGCATGGGCGGGAATGAGCAGTTCTTC.

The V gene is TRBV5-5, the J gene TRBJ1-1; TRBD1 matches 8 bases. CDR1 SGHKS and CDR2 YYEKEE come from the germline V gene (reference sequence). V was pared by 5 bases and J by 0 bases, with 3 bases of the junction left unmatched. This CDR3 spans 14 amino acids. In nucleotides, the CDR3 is TGTGCCAGCAGTCCAGGGGGCTTGAACACTGAAGCTTTCTTT. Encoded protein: CASSPGGLNTEAFF.

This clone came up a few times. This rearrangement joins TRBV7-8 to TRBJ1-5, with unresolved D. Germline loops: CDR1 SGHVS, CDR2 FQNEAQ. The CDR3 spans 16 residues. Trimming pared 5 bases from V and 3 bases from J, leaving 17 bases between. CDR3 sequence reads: CASSPEGLLNNQPQHF. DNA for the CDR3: TGTGCCAGCAGCCCAGAGGGCCTATTGAACAATCAGCCCCAGCATTTT.

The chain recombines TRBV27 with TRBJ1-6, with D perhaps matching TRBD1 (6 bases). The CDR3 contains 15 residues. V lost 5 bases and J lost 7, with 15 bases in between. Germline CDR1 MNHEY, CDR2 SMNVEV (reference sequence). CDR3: CASSPSRTANSPLHF. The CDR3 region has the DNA TGTGCCAGCAGTCCTTCCCGGACAGCCAATTCACCCCTCCACTTT.

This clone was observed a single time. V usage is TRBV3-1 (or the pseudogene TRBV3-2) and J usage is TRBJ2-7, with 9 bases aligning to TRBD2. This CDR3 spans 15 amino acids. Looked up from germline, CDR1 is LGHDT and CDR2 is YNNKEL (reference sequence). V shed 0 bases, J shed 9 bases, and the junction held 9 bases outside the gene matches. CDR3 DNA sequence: TGTGCCAGCAGCCAAGATTCGAGCGGGGGGTCTACGCAGTACTTC. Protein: CASSQDSSGGSTQYF.

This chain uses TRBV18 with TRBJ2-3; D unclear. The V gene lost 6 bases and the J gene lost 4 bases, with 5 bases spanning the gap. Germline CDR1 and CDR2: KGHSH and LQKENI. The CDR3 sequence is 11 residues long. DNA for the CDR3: TGTGCCAGCTCCCGGGCAGATACGCAGTATTTT. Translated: CASSRADTQYF. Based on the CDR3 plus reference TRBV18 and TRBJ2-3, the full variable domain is NAGVMQNPRHLVRRRGQEARLRCSPMKGHSHVYWYRQLPEEGLKFMVYLQKENIIDESGMPKERFSAEFPKEGPSILRIQQVVRGDSAAYFCASSRADTQYFGPGTRLTVL.

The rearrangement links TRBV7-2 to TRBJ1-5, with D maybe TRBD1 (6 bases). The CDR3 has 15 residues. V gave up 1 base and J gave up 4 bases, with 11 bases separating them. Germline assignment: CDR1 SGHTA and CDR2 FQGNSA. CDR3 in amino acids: CASSLVSGENQPQHF. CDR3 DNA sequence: TGTGCCAGCAGCTTAGTGTCAGGGGAGAATCAGCCCCAGCATTTT. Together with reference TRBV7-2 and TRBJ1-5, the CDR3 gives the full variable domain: GAGVSQSPSNKVTEKGKDVELRCDPISGHTALYWYRQSLGQGLEFLIYFQGNSAPDKSGLPSDRFSAERTGGSVSTLTIQRTQQEDSAVYLCASSLVSGENQPQHFGDGTRLSIL.

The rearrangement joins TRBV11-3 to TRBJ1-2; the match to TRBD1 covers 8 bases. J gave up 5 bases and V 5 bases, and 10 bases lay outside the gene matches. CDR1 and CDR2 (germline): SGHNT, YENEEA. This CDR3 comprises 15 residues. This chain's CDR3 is CASSGTGPGEYGYTF. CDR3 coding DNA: TGTGCCAGCAGCGGGACAGGCCCGGGGGAGTATGGCTACACCTTC.

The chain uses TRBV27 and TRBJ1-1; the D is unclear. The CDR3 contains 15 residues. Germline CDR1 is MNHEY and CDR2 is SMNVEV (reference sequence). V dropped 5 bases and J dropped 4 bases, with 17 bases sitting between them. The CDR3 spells CASSPRRGVGTEAFF. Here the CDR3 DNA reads TGTGCCAGCAGTCCCCGGAGAGGCGTTGGCACTGAAGCTTTCTTT.

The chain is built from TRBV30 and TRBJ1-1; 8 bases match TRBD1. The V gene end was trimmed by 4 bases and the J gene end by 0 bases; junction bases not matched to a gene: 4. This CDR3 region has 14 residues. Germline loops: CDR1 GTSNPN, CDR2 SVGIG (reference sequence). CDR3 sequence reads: CAWTRQGLNTEAFF. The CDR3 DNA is TGTGCCTGGACTCGACAGGGGTTGAACACTGAAGCTTTCTTT.

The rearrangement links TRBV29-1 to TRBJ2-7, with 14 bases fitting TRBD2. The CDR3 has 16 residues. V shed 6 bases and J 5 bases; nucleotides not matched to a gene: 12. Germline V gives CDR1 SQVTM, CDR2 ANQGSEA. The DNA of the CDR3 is TGCAGCGTCGCGGGACTAGCGGGAGCTGGTGGCCACGAGCAGTACTTC. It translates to CSVAGLAGAGGHEQYF.

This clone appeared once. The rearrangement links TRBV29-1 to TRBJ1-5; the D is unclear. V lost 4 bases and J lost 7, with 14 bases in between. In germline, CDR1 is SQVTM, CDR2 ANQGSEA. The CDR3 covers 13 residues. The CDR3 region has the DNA TGCAGCGTTGGCGAGGGAATTGAGCAGCCCCAGCATTTT. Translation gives CSVGEGIEQPQHF. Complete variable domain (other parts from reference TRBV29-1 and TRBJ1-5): SAVISQKPSRDICQRGTSLTIQCQVDSQVTMMFWYRQQPGQSLTLIATANQGSEATYESGFVIDKFPISRPNLTFSTLTVSNMSPEDSSIYLCSVGEGIEQPQHFGDGTRLSIL.

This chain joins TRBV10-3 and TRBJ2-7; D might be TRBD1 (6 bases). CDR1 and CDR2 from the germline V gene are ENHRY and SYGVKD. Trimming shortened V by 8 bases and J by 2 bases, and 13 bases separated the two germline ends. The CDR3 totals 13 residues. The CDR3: CAIGPGDTYEQYF. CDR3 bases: TGTGCCATCGGCCCAGGGGATACCTACGAGCAGTACTTC.

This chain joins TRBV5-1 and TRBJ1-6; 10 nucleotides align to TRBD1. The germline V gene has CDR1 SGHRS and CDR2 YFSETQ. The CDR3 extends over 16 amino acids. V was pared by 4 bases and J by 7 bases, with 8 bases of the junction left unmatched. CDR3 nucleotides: TGCGCCAGCAGCCCTGAGACAGGGGGCAAGAATTCACCCCTCCACTTT. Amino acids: CASSPETGGKNSPLHF.

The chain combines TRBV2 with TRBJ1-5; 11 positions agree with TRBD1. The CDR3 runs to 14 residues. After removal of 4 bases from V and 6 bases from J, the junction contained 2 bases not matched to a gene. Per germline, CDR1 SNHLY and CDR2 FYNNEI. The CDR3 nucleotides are TGTGCCAGCAGTGGGGACAGGGGGTTTCAGCCCCAGCATTTT. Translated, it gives CASSGDRGFQPQHF.

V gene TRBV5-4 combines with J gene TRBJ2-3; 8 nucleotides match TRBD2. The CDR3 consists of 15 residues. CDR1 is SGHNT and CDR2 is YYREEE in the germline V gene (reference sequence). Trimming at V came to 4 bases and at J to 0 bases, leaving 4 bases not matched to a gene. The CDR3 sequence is CASSPGGASTDTQYF. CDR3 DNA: TGTGCCAGCAGCCCGGGGGGGGCCAGCACAGATACGCAGTATTTT.

The CDR3 reads CASSPRGREGLDEQFF. The CDR3 nucleotides are TGTGCCAGCAGCCCCCGGGGGCGGGAGGGCTTAGATGAGCAGTTCTTC. This chain links TRBV7-3 with TRBJ2-1, with 9 nucleotides matching TRBD2. Germline trimming cut 5 bases from V and 8 bases from J; bases unmatched to any gene: 13. Germline V gene data show CDR1 as SGHTA and CDR2 as FQGTGA. The CDR3 runs to 16 residues.

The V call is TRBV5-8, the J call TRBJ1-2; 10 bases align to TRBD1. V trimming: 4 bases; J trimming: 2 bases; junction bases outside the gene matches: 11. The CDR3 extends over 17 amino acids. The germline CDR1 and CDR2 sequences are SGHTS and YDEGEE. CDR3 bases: TGTGCCAGCAGCAGGGGACAGGGGTTCCCCCTGAACTATGGCTACACCTTC. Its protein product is CASSRGQGFPLNYGYTF.